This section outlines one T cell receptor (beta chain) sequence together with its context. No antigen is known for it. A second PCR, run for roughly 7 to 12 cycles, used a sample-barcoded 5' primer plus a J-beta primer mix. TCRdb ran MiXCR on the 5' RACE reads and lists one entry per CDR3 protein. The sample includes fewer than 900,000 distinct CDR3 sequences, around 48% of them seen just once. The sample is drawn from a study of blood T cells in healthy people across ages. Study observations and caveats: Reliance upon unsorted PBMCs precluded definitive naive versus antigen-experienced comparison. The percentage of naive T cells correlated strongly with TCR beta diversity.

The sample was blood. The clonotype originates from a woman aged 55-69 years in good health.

The CDR3 region is CASSFSRELYSTDTQYF. The CDR3, as DNA: TGTGCCAGCAGTTTCTCCCGGGAACTCTACAGCACAGATACGCAGTATTTT. V gene TRBV27 combines with J gene TRBJ2-3; tentative D call: TRBD2 (5 bases). The germline V gene has CDR1 MNHEY and CDR2 SMNVEV (reference sequence). Trimming shortened V by 3 bases and J by 0 bases, and 16 bases separated the two germline ends. CDR3 length equals 17 residues.